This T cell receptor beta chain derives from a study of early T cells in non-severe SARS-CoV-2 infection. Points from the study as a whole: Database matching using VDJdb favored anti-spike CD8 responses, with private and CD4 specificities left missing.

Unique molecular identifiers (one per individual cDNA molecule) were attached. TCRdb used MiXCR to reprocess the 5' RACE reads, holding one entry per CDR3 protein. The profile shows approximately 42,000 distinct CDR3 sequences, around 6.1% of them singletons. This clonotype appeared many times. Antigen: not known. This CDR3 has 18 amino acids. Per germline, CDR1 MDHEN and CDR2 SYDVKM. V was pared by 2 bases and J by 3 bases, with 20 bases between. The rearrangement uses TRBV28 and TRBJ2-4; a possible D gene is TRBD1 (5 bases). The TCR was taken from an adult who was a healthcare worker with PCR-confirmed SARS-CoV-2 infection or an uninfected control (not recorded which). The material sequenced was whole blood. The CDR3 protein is CASSLGNKGVAGKNIQYF. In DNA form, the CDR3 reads TGTGCCAGCAGTTTAGGAAACAAAGGGGTGGCCGGCAAAAACATTCAGTACTTC.